Below are 28 T cell receptor beta chains sequenced from a single sample in a study of cytomegalovirus exposure and HLA in healthy donors. The assay was immunoSEQ multiplex PCR, and TCRdb's table has in-frame clones only and misses some. Of over 250,000 clones in the sample, 80% to 90% were seen once. The sequenced sample consisted of PBMCs. The source of these receptors is a woman between 18 and 29 years old in good health and CMV-seronegative.

The chain uses TRBV11-2 and TRBJ1-4; D perhaps matches TRBD1 (5 bases). The CDR3 covers 12 residues. Germline-derived CDR1 and CDR2 are SGHAT and FQNNGV. The germline V and J ends were trimmed by 1 base and 10 bases, with 7 bases remaining between them. The CDR3 spells CASSLGGGKLFF. The CDR3 nucleotides are TGTGCCAGCAGCTTAGGGGGGGGAAAACTGTTTTTT.

The J gene is TRBJ1-4, the V gene TRBV6-5, with no clear D. Germline V lookup: CDR1 MNHEY, CDR2 SVGAGI. The CDR3 has 14 residues. Trimming stripped 5 bases from V and 3 bases from J, with 10 bases between. CDR3 sequence (DNA): TGTGCCAGCAGTCCCCGGAGCCCTAATGAAAAACTGTTTTTT. Its protein is CASSPRSPNEKLFF.

The rearrangement uses TRBV7-9 and TRBJ1-4; 9 nucleotides match TRBD1. V shed 4 bases, J shed 7 bases, and the junction held 13 bases outside the gene matches. This CDR3 has 17 residues. Germline lookup yields CDR1 SEHNR and CDR2 FQNEAQ (reference sequence). In nucleotides, the CDR3 is TGTGCCAGCAGCTACTATGGGTCGACAGGGGGTGGTGAAAAACTGTTTTTT. This sequence encodes CASSYYGSTGGGEKLFF.

The CDR3 reads CSVSTGGEQPQHF. DNA of the CDR3: TGCAGCGTTTCCACAGGGGGGGAGCAGCCCCAGCATTTT. This chain links TRBV29-1 with TRBJ1-5; 8 bases are a match to TRBD1. CDR1 and CDR2 from the germline V gene are SQVTM and ANQGSEA. CDR3 size: 13 residues. Trimming took 5 bases from V and 7 from J; bases not matched to a gene: 7.

This clone has a handful of counts. This chain uses TRBV7-6 with TRBJ1-1; 7 nucleotides align to TRBD1. Unmatched junction bases numbered 7, after V lost 5 bases and J lost 4 bases. Germline V gene data show CDR1 as SGHVS and CDR2 as FNYEAQ. The CDR3 is 14 amino acids. The chain's CDR3 is CASSQGQLGTEAFF. Written as DNA, the CDR3 is TGTGCCAGCAGCCAGGGACAGTTGGGCACTGAAGCTTTCTTT.

This clone was counted between two and nine times. This rearrangement joins TRBV4-2 to TRBJ1-2; the D gene is possibly TRBD1 (5 bases). V was pared by 0 bases and J by 4 bases, with 15 bases between. The CDR3 extends over 16 amino acids. Germline V gene lookup returns CDR1 LGHNA and CDR2 YNFKEQ. As DNA, the CDR3 is TGTGCCAGCAGCCAAGATAGTGCAGGGCTGGGCTATGGCTACACCTTC. The encoded protein is CASSQDSAGLGYGYTF.

The chain is built from TRBV6-6 and TRBJ2-3; D is uncertain. The CDR3 length is 15 residues. CDR1 is MNHNY, CDR2 SVGAGI, per germline (reference sequence). Trimming pared 0 bases from V and 0 bases from J, leaving 7 bases between. This CDR3 reads CASSYSESSTDTQYF. Written as DNA, the CDR3 is TGTGCCAGCAGTTACTCGGAGTCTAGCACAGATACGCAGTATTTT.

The J gene is TRBJ2-3, the V gene TRBV2, with TRBD2 as a possible D gene (5 bases). Per germline, CDR1 SNHLY and CDR2 FYNNEI. The CDR3 extends over 13 amino acids. Trimming removed 7 bases at V and 3 bases at J, with 11 bases between. The CDR3 coding sequence is TGTGCCAGCAAACCGGGGTTGACAGATACGCAGTATTTT. Translating gives CASKPGLTDTQYF.

The J gene is TRBJ1-1, the V gene TRBV10-3; TRBD1 matches at 8 bases. Germline CDR1 is ENHRY and CDR2 is SYGVKD. The length of the CDR3 is 14 residues. V shed 2 bases and J 10 bases; nucleotides not matched to a gene: 9. CDR3 bases: TGTGCCATCAGTGAGATGGACAGGGCCAGCGGAGCTTTCTTT. Its protein is CAISEMDRASGAFF.

The rearrangement joins TRBV18 to TRBJ1-5; the D gene is possibly TRBD1 (6 bases). V lost 4 bases to trimming and J lost 7 bases, with 14 bases between them. CDR1 and CDR2 (germline): KGHSH, LQKENI. The CDR3 length is 14 residues. CDR3 in DNA: TGTGCCAGCTCACTTAACAGGGTGGAGCAGCCCCAGCATTTT. Protein: CASSLNRVEQPQHF.

V is TRBV5-1 and J is TRBJ2-1; TRBD2 agrees at 14 bases. V lost 0 bases, J lost 6 bases, and 5 bases stayed unmatched. The CDR3 consists of 17 residues. In germline, CDR1 is SGHRS, CDR2 YFSETQ. The CDR3 sequence: CASSLAGTSGGSNEQFF. The CDR3 DNA reads as TGCGCCAGCAGCTTGGCTGGGACTAGCGGGGGTAGCAATGAGCAGTTCTTC.

This clone was observed a single time. An end of the junction does not agree with germline; a read error may underlie this. The chain employs TRBV7-2 and TRBJ1-1; 8 bases line up with TRBD1. The V gene's germline CDR1 is SGHTA and CDR2 FQGNSA. CDR3 length equals 16 residues. For the CDR3, the DNA is TGTGCCAGCAGCCGAACAGGGGGTCTGGTGAATACTGAAGCTTTCTTT. It specifies CASSRTGGLVNTEAFF.

This chain joins TRBV18 and TRBJ2-2; D may be TRBD2 (6 bases). The V end lost 6 bases, the J end lost 0 bases, and 11 bases lay between the germline ends. CDR1 KGHSH and CDR2 LQKENI come from the germline V gene. CDR3 length: 15 residues. The CDR3 region has the DNA TGTGCCAGCTCCCACCGACTAGCGAACACCGGGGAGCTGTTTTTT. This encodes CASSHRLANTGELFF.

Worth noting for this clone: A much larger clone is a single base away; this may be a read error. J is TRBJ2-5 and V is TRBV11-1, with TRBD1 matching over 7 bases. Losses at the gene ends were 3 bases for V and 2 bases for J; bases not matched to a gene: 0. In germline, CDR1 is SGHAT, CDR2 FQDESV (reference sequence). This CDR3 is built from 13 residues. The CDR3 reads CASSLGQQETQYF. CDR3 DNA: TGTGCCAGCAGCTTGGGACAGCAAGAGACCCAGTACTTC.

In its sample, this clone was seen once. The chain has TRBV7-2 and TRBJ1-1; D is uncertain. From germline, CDR1 is SGHTA and CDR2 FQGNSA. CDR3 length: 15 amino acids. Trimming removed 1 base from V and 1 base from J, with 10 bases in between. In DNA form, the CDR3 reads TGTGCCAGCAGCTTAGTAAGATGGAGGAACACTGAAGCTTTCTTT. This codes for CASSLVRWRNTEAFF. The complete variable domain, with remaining parts taken from reference TRBV7-2 and TRBJ1-1, reads GAGVSQSPSNKVTEKGKDVELRCDPISGHTALYWYRQSLGQGLEFLIYFQGNSAPDKSGLPSDRFSAERTGGSVSTLTIQRTQQEDSAVYLCASSLVRWRNTEAFFGQGTRLTVV.

V and J are TRBV10-3 and TRBJ2-1, with 13 bases aligning to TRBD2. This CDR3 comprises 16 residues. J was trimmed by 6 bases and V by 4 bases; bases with no gene match: 6. Germline V CDR1 and CDR2: ENHRY, SYGVKD. CDR3 nucleotide sequence: TGTGCCATCAGTGGGAGACTAGCGGGAGGTAGCAATGAGCAGTTCTTC. Residues: CAISGRLAGGSNEQFF.

The V and J genes are TRBV19 and TRBJ2-7, with 8 bases identical to TRBD1. The junction had 5 bases not matched to a gene; V was cut back by 3 bases and J by 4 bases. Germline V CDR1 and CDR2: LNHDA, SQIVND (reference sequence). The CDR3 extends over 14 amino acids. The DNA for the CDR3 is TGTGCCAGTAGTATCGCGGACAGGGTGTACGAGCAGTACTTC. Translating gives CASSIADRVYEQYF. Based on the CDR3 plus reference TRBV19 and TRBJ2-7, the full variable domain is DGGITQSPKYLFRKEGQNVTLSCEQNLNHDAMYWYRQDPGQGLRLIYYSQIVNDFQKGDIAEGYSVSREKKESFPLTVTSAQKNPTAFYLCASSIADRVYEQYFGPGTRLTVT.

The chain uses TRBV5-4 and TRBJ2-1, with TRBD1 as a possible D gene (6 bases). V was pared by 4 bases and J by 7 bases, with 15 bases between. Germline V gene data show CDR1 as SGHNT and CDR2 as YYREEE (reference sequence). The CDR3 is 14 residues long. CDR3 coding DNA: TGTGCCAGCAGCCCCCTGCCCAGGGGAAATGAGCAGTTCTTC. Its translation: CASSPLPRGNEQFF.

The chain links TRBV7-9 to TRBJ1-1; weak D call: TRBD1 (6 bases). Per the germline V gene, CDR1 is SEHNR and CDR2 is FQNEAQ (reference sequence). The CDR3 runs 13 residues. The V end lost 6 bases, the J end lost 3 bases, and 11 bases lay between the germline ends. In DNA form, the CDR3 reads TGTGCCAGCAGTGCACAGGGAGACACTGAAGCTTTCTTT. This translates into CASSAQGDTEAFF.

This clone was seen repeatedly, ten times or more. The chain carries TRBV6-4 and TRBJ2-3; D perhaps matches TRBD2 (5 bases). V was pared by 4 bases and J by 2 bases, with 7 bases between. The CDR3 is made up of 13 amino acids. Germline CDR1 MRHNA, CDR2 SNTAGT. The CDR3 DNA reads as TGTGCCAGCAGTGGCGGGTCCACAGATACGCAGTATTTT. Translating it yields CASSGGSTDTQYF.

J is TRBJ1-1 and V is TRBV2, with D perhaps TRBD1 (5 bases). The CDR3 spans 15 residues. V lost 4 bases, J lost 3 bases, and 15 bases lay in between. From germline, CDR1 is SNHLY and CDR2 FYNNEI. Here the CDR3 DNA reads TGTGCCAGCAGTGGCCCTTGGGGGGAGGACACTGAAGCTTTCTTT. It specifies CASSGPWGEDTEAFF.

The V and J genes are TRBV23-1 and TRBJ2-3, with D perhaps matching TRBD1 (6 bases). TRBV23-1 is classed as an ORF, of uncertain function. The length of the CDR3 is 14 residues. Trimming pared 9 bases from V and 0 bases from J, leaving 13 bases between. The CDR3 sequence: CARADRPSTDTQYF. For the CDR3, the DNA is TGCGCCAGGGCGGACAGACCTAGCACAGATACGCAGTATTTT.

This clone was picked up one time. The chain has TRBV9 and TRBJ1-5; TRBD1 agrees at 10 bases. The CDR3 runs to 17 residues. Germline-derived CDR1 and CDR2 are SGDLS and YYNGEE. J was trimmed by 7 bases and V by 0 bases; bases with no gene match: 10. The CDR3, as DNA: TGTGCCAGCAGCGTAGGGATAGGGGACAGGGGTGACCAGCCCCAGCATTTT. It encodes CASSVGIGDRGDQPQHF.

The chain joins TRBV2 to TRBJ1-1, with 7 bases matching TRBD1. V dropped 5 bases and J dropped 0; count of bases not matched to a gene: 12. This CDR3 has 17 amino acids. The germline V gene has CDR1 SNHLY and CDR2 FYNNEI. CDR3 amino acids: CASSPLTGSFLNTEAFF. CDR3 in DNA: TGTGCCAGCAGTCCTCTGACAGGGTCGTTTCTGAACACTGAAGCTTTCTTT.

The J gene is TRBJ1-4, the V gene TRBV2; D is unclear. Germline V lookup: CDR1 SNHLY, CDR2 FYNNEI. The V gene lost 2 bases and the J gene lost 3 bases, with 7 bases spanning the gap. The CDR3 has 14 amino acids. The CDR3 is CASSEYGANEKLFF. In DNA form, the CDR3 reads TGTGCCAGCAGTGAATACGGAGCTAATGAAAAACTGTTTTTT.

The rearrangement links TRBV4-3 to TRBJ1-2, with TRBD1 matching 7 bases. In germline, CDR1 is LGHNA, CDR2 YSLEER. The CDR3 contains 17 residues. V lost 4 bases to trimming and J lost 4 bases; unmatched junction nucleotides: 15. The DNA for the CDR3 is TGCGCCAGCAGCCCTGGACATAGGGGGCCTTGGGCCTATGGCTACACCTTC. Its translation: CASSPGHRGPWAYGYTF.

V usage is TRBV7-2 and J usage is TRBJ1-6; D may be TRBD1 (6 bases). V was pared by 4 bases and J by 6 bases, with 16 bases between. Germline loops: CDR1 SGHTA, CDR2 FQGNSA. The CDR3 has 16 residues. For the CDR3, the DNA is TGTGCCAGCAGCTGGGAAAGACGGGGGGCTAATTCACCCCTCCACTTT. This translates into CASSWERRGANSPLHF. Using reference TRBV7-2 and TRBJ1-6 for the parts outside the CDR3, the full variable domain is GAGVSQSPSNKVTEKGKDVELRCDPISGHTALYWYRQSLGQGLEFLIYFQGNSAPDKSGLPSDRFSAERTGGSVSTLTIQRTQQEDSAVYLCASSWERRGANSPLHFGNGTRLTVT.

This chain uses TRBV27 with TRBJ2-2; the D gene is possibly TRBD2 (6 bases). There are 16 residues in the CDR3. Germline V gene lookup returns CDR1 MNHEY and CDR2 SMNVEV (reference sequence). Trimming stripped 0 bases from V and 6 bases from J, with 14 bases between. The CDR3: CASSLSGGGEPGELFF. The CDR3 nucleotides are TGTGCCAGCAGTTTATCGGGAGGTGGGGAGCCCGGGGAGCTGTTTTTT.